The next 15 T cell receptor beta chains were all read from a single sample in a study of blood T cell repertoires in COVID-19. Profiled with immunoSEQ multiplex PCR; TCRdb holds only in-frame clones, not every one. The data show under 250,000 clones, about 80% seen once. The sample taken for sequencing was peripheral blood. The receptor set was obtained from a man older than 75 with acute or convalescent COVID-19.

The V gene is TRBV7-2, the J gene TRBJ2-2, with D perhaps TRBD2 (7 bases). This CDR3 contains 16 residues. Germline V gene sequence: CDR1 SGHTA, CDR2 FQGNSA. Trimming removed 0 bases at V and 4 bases at J, with 12 bases between. CDR3 sequence (DNA): TGTGCCAGCAGCTTAGCCGGGGGGCTACTCACCGGGGAGCTGTTTTTT. Translating it yields CASSLAGGLLTGELFF.

This chain links TRBV28 with TRBJ2-1; TRBD2 agrees at 14 bases. There are 16 residues in the CDR3. With 1 base clipped from V and 9 bases from J, the junction kept 5 bases outside the gene matches. CDR1 MDHEN and CDR2 SYDVKM come from the germline V gene. The CDR3, as DNA: TGTGCCAGCAGTTTATCGGGACTAGCGGGGGCTGGTGAGCAGTTCTTC. Translating gives CASSLSGLAGAGEQFF.

The rearrangement links TRBV27 to TRBJ2-1; D gene unclear. V lost 2 bases and J lost 0, with 11 bases in between. The CDR3 runs 16 residues. Germline assignment: CDR1 MNHEY and CDR2 SMNVEV (reference sequence). The chain's CDR3 is CASSLVGGSSYNEQFF. CDR3 coding DNA: TGTGCCAGCAGTTTAGTTGGCGGCAGCTCCTACAATGAGCAGTTCTTC.

V and J are TRBV18 and TRBJ2-7; 9 nucleotides match TRBD1. The CDR3 loop spans 14 amino acids. Trimming cost V 3 bases and J 12 bases; bases outside gene matches: 12. The germline V gene has CDR1 KGHSH and CDR2 LQKENI. The CDR3 DNA follows: TGTGCCAGCTCACCGGGACAGGGCCCTCCTAGTTGGTACTTC. It yields the protein CASSPGQGPPSWYF.

The J gene is TRBJ1-2, the V gene TRBV5-1; 11 bases fit TRBD1. Germline CDR1 and CDR2: SGHRS and YFSETQ. The V and J ends lost 3 bases and 3 bases, in that order; junction bases with no gene match: 4. This CDR3 has 15 amino acids. DNA of the CDR3: TGCGCCAGCAGCTCGGGACAGGGGGTTGACTATGGCTACACCTTC. Translation: CASSSGQGVDYGYTF.

The J gene is TRBJ2-7, the V gene TRBV27; D possibly corresponds to TRBD1 (6 bases). Looked up from germline, CDR1 is MNHEY and CDR2 is SMNVEV (reference sequence). V was pared by 5 bases and J by 0 bases, with 14 bases between. This CDR3 comprises 15 residues. This CDR3 is CASSKDSPGSYEQYF. The CDR3 DNA sequence: TGTGCCAGCAGTAAGGACAGCCCTGGCTCCTACGAGCAGTACTTC.

The chain recombines TRBV24-1 with TRBJ1-6; maybe TRBD1 (5 bases). V lost 2 bases, J lost 7 bases, and 11 bases lay in between. Germline V CDR1 and CDR2: KGHDR, SFDVKD. CDR3 length equals 15 residues. Here the CDR3 reads CATSDSVPGNSPLHF. In DNA form, the CDR3 reads TGTGCCACCAGTGATTCCGTACCAGGGAATTCACCCCTCCACTTT.

The genes are TRBV29-1 and TRBJ1-1; tentative D call: TRBD1 (6 bases). Germline CDR1 and CDR2: SQVTM and ANQGSEA. The CDR3 contains 15 residues. Deletions cut 2 bases from V and 5 bases from J, with 18 bases between. Written as DNA, the CDR3 is TGCAGCGTTGAATCCCCGGGGGGGGCTGTGACTGAAGCTTTCTTT. Translated, it gives CSVESPGGAVTEAFF.

The gene calls are TRBV19 and TRBJ1-1; TRBD1 aligns across 8 bases. V trimming: 3 bases; J trimming: 1 base; junction bases outside the gene matches: 7. This CDR3 has 16 residues. Germline CDR1 is LNHDA and CDR2 is SQIVND (reference sequence). In DNA, the CDR3 is TGTGCCAGTAGTATGAATCCGGGACAGGCGAACACTGAAGCTTTCTTT. Translated, it gives CASSMNPGQANTEAFF.

The gene calls are TRBV5-5 and TRBJ2-7; 9 bases map to TRBD1. With 4 bases clipped from V and 6 bases from J, the junction kept 8 bases outside the gene matches. The germline V gene encodes CDR1 SGHKS and CDR2 YYEKEE (reference sequence). The CDR3 has 14 amino acids. DNA for the CDR3: TGTGCCAGCAGCCCCGGGACAGGGAGGAGCGAGCAGTACTTC. Its translation: CASSPGTGRSEQYF.

The chain recombines TRBV14 with TRBJ1-4; 8 bases agree with TRBD1. CDR1 is SGHDN and CDR2 is FVKESK in the germline V gene. The CDR3 covers 15 residues. V gave up 5 bases and J gave up 4 bases; unmatched junction bases: 6. DNA for the CDR3: TGTGCCAGCAGCTTAAGGACAGGGTTTAATGAAAAACTGTTTTTT. Protein: CASSLRTGFNEKLFF.

This clone has more than one count but fewer than ten. This sequence joins TRBV11-2 and TRBJ2-7, with TRBD1 matching over 10 bases. Germline-derived CDR1 and CDR2 are SGHAT and FQNNGV. Trimming cost V 5 bases and J 2 bases; bases outside gene matches: 9. The length of the CDR3 is 16 residues. CDR3 loop: CASSPRTGGNTYEQYF. The CDR3 nucleotides read TGTGCCAGCAGCCCGAGGACAGGGGGGAATACCTACGAGCAGTACTTC.

The chain uses TRBV29-1 and TRBJ2-7, with 7 bases that match TRBD1. The length of the CDR3 is 11 residues. J lost 2 bases, V lost 6 bases, and 1 base had no gene match. The germline V gene has CDR1 SQVTM and CDR2 ANQGSEA. DNA for the CDR3: TGCAGCGTGGGACAGACCTACGAGCAGTACTTC. Encoded protein: CSVGQTYEQYF.

This chain connects TRBV27 to TRBJ2-7; 10 bases match TRBD1. The J segment lost 2 bases and the V segment lost 5 bases, leaving 6 bases of the junction unmatched. The CDR3 sequence is 15 residues long. Germline V gives CDR1 MNHEY, CDR2 SMNVEV (reference sequence). The CDR3 sequence is CASSPGTGVTYEQYF. The CDR3 region has the DNA TGTGCCAGCAGTCCCGGGACAGGGGTGACCTACGAGCAGTACTTC.

The chain recombines TRBV18 with TRBJ2-7; D may be TRBD1 (5 bases). Germline lookup yields CDR1 KGHSH and CDR2 LQKENI. V was shortened by 3 bases and J by 3 bases, with 12 bases between the two germline ends. This CDR3 contains 14 residues. DNA of the CDR3: TGTGCCAGCTCACCGAACGGACATGGCTACGAGCAGTACTTC. Encoded protein: CASSPNGHGYEQYF.